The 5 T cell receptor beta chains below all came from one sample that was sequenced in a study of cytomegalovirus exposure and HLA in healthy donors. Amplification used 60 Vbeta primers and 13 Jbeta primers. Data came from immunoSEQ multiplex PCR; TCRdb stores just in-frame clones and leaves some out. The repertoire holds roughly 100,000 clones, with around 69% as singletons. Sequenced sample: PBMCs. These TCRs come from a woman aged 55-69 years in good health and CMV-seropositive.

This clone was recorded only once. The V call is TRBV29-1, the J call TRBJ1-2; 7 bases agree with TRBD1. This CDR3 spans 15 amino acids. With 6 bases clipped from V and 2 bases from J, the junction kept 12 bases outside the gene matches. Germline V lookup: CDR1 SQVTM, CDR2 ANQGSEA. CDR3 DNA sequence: TGCAGCGTCCCGGGGGACAGCATCATCAACTATGGCTACACCTTC. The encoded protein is CSVPGDSIINYGYTF.

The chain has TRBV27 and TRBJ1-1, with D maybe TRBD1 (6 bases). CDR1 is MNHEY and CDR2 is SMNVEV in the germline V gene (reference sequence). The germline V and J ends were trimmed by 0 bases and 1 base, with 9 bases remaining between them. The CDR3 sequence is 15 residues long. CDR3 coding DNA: TGTGCCAGCAGTTTATCACAGGGATCGAACACTGAAGCTTTCTTT. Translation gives CASSLSQGSNTEAFF.

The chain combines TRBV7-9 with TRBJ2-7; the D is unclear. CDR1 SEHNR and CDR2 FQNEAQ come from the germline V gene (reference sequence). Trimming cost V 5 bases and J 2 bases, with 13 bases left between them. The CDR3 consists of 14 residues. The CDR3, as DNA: TGTGCCAGCAGCCCTGCCCTCCGGGCCTACGAGCAGTACTTC. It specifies CASSPALRAYEQYF.

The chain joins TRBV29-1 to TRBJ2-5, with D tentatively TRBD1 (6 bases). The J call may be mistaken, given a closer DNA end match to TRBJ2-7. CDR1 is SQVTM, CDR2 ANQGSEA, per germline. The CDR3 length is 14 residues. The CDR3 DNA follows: TGCAGCGTTGCCCTGACAGGAATGTCCTACGAGCAGTACTTC. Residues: CSVALTGMSYEQYF.

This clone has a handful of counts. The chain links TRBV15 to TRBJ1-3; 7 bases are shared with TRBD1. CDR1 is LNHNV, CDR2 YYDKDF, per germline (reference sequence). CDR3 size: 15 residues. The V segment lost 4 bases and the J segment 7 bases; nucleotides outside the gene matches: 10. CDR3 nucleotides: TGTGCCACCAGCACCAGACAGGGACAATTGAACACCATATATTTT. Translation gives CATSTRQGQLNTIYF.